The next 7 T cell receptor beta chains were all read from a single sample in a study of blood T cell repertoires in COVID-19 (dated by TCRdb to about 2020). Libraries were made using the immunoSEQ multiplex PCR assay. Here the immuneACCESS table is served through TCRdb, limited to in-frame sequences with V and J called. Missing clones are a known gap in these copies; in checked studies unresolved V genes cover under half, and the rest lacks a known reason. The sample table records around 300,000 clones; more than 80% of these occur just once. The ten largest account for around 6.8% of the sample. Sequenced input: peripheral blood. The receptor source for this set is a woman in her twenties or thirties with COVID-19, enrolled during active disease.

This chain links TRBV5-6 with TRBJ2-6; maybe TRBD1 (5 bases). Germline CDR1 and CDR2: SGHDT and YYEEEE. The CDR3 is 16 residues long. The V end lost 4 bases, the J end lost 0 bases, and 11 bases lay between the germline ends. The chain's CDR3 is CASSPKGYSGANVLTF. For the CDR3, the DNA is TGTGCCAGCAGCCCGAAGGGGTACTCTGGGGCCAACGTCCTGACTTTC.

The rearrangement joins TRBV12-1 to TRBJ1-1; the listed D gene, TRBD1, was not tested against the DNA. TRBV12-1 is listed as a pseudogene. This CDR3 contains 14 residues. The CDR3 DNA is TGTGCCAGTTCACGGTTTGGGACAGACACTGAAGCTTTCTTT. Protein sequence: CASSRFGTDTEAFF.

CDR3 loop: CASSLSGVHYGYTF. As DNA, the CDR3 is TGTGCCAGCAGCTTATCCGGGGTACACTATGGCTACACCTTC. The V gene is TRBV7-9, the J gene TRBJ1-2; no clear D. V gave up 2 bases and J gave up 3 bases, with 10 bases separating them. CDR3 length equals 14 residues. Germline V gene sequence: CDR1 SEHNR, CDR2 FQNEAQ (reference sequence).

V is TRBV7-5 and J is TRBJ2-1; the D call in the table, TRBD1, was not verified against the DNA. TRBV7-5 is noted as a pseudogene. The CDR3 has 16 amino acids. The CDR3 loop is CVRSPQRQGASAEQFF. DNA of the CDR3: TGTGTCAGAAGCCCCCAGCGACAGGGGGCGTCGGCTGAGCAGTTCTTC.

CDR3 residues: CASSLGGQVTHEQYF. DNA for the CDR3: TGCGCCAGCAGCTTGGGGGGACAGGTGACCCACGAGCAGTACTTC. The rearrangement uses TRBV5-1 and TRBJ2-7; TRBD1 matches 8 bases. CDR1 is SGHRS, CDR2 YFSETQ, per germline. The J segment lost 5 bases and the V segment lost 0 bases, leaving 7 bases of the junction unmatched. The CDR3 covers 15 residues.

The chain combines TRBV10-3 with TRBJ1-2; TRBD1 agrees at 8 bases. The V gene end was trimmed by 3 bases and the J gene end by 3 bases; junction bases not matched to a gene: 0. The CDR3 runs 13 residues. Germline V gene sequence: CDR1 ENHRY, CDR2 SYGVKD. CDR3 in amino acids: CAISEQGDYGYTF. The CDR3 DNA reads TGTGCCATCAGTGAACAGGGGGACTATGGCTACACCTTC.

This clone is a singleton in its sample. The rearrangement joins TRBV2 to TRBJ1-4; D gene unclear. V lost 11 bases to trimming and J lost 5 bases, with 12 bases between them. Germline-derived CDR1 and CDR2 are SNHLY and FYNNEI. The CDR3 is made up of 12 amino acids. CDR3 DNA sequence: TGTGCCGGCGGGATCCAGAATGAAAAACTGTTTTTT. Protein: CAGGIQNEKLFF. The full variable domain, with the rest looked up from reference TRBV2 and TRBJ1-4, is EPEVTQTPSHQVTQMGQEVILRCVPISNHLYFYWYRQILGQKVEFLVSFYNNEISEKSEIFDDQFSVERPDGSNFTLKIRSTKLEDSAMYFCAGGIQNEKLFFGSGTQLSVL.